The clone carrying this TCR beta chain appeared a few times. This record comes from a study of Ad26.COV2.S vaccination and SARS-CoV-2 variants. Here immunoSEQ multiplex PCR was the method, and the copy in TCRdb shows in-frame clones only, minus some. Among over 250,000 clones listed, around 87% were seen once. Documented treatment: 15 to 20 received Ad26.COV2.S at low or high dose, single or two shots; 5 received placebo; per-sample allocation not given. Vaccine and placebo recipients were sampled on day 63 after the first injection. This CDR3 has 16 amino acids. V was trimmed by 1 base and J by 7 bases, leaving 14 bases between them. Germline V lookup: CDR1 LGHDT, CDR2 YNNKEL (reference sequence).

J is TRBJ1-6 and V is TRBV3-1 (or the pseudogene TRBV3-2); D unresolved. The source is a person between 18 and 60 years old who received the Ad26.COV2.S COVID-19 vaccine or a placebo. Here the sequenced sample was peripheral blood, taken in a trial of Ad26.COV2.S vaccine versus placebo. The CDR3, as DNA: TGTGCCAGCAGCCAAGGGCAGCCCGGTTACAATTCACCCCTCCACTTT. It specifies CASSQGQPGYNSPLHF.